The 5 T cell receptor beta chains listed next were all sequenced from one sample in a study of beta chain features in type 1 diabetes. TCRB transcripts that were expressed got sequenced, as all of the isolated RNA had been reverse transcribed. Measured with immunoSEQ multiplex PCR; TCRdb has only the in-frame clones, and not every one. This sample has about 180,000 clones, with roughly an eighth found just once. The material sequenced was central memory CD4+ T cells from blood. The receptor set was obtained from a woman aged 18 to 35 in good health.

This clone has just a few counts. The gene calls are TRBV29-1 and TRBJ1-3; 8 nucleotides align to TRBD1. Germline CDR1 and CDR2: SQVTM and ANQGSEA. The V and J ends lost 5 bases and 2 bases, in that order; junction bases with no gene match: 2. The CDR3 has 13 residues. The CDR3 sequence: CSVSQGAGNTIYF. The CDR3, as DNA: TGCAGCGTTTCACAGGGGGCTGGAAACACCATATATTTT.

This clone was detected only a few times. The gene calls are TRBV28 and TRBJ2-5; D is perhaps TRBD2 (5 bases). Trimming left V 5 bases short and J 4 bases short, with 17 bases between. The germline V gene has CDR1 MDHEN and CDR2 SYDVKM. The CDR3 is 15 residues long. The CDR3 protein is CASSAPRRSGETQYF. For the CDR3, the DNA is TGTGCCAGCAGTGCCCCACGGCGGAGCGGAGAGACCCAGTACTTC.

This clone was seen a few times. V and J are TRBV30 and TRBJ1-2; tentative D call: TRBD1 (6 bases). This CDR3 has 13 residues. V lost 0 bases to trimming and J lost 6 bases, with 11 bases between them. Germline V CDR1 and CDR2: GTSNPN, SVGIG (reference sequence). The CDR3 protein is CAWSVSQGHGYTF. Written as DNA, the CDR3 is TGTGCCTGGAGTGTATCACAGGGACATGGCTACACCTTC.

The sample holds a few counts of this clone. The V gene is TRBV2, the J gene TRBJ2-7; 9 bases match TRBD1. The CDR3 has 14 amino acids. Germline loops: CDR1 SNHLY, CDR2 FYNNEI. V was pared by 5 bases and J by 2 bases, with 4 bases of the junction left unmatched. CDR3 bases: TGTGCCAGCAGTATACAGGGGGCCCCCTACGAGCAGTACTTC. Its protein is CASSIQGAPYEQYF.

The chain employs TRBV5-4 and TRBJ1-2; D not certain. Germline CDR1 reads SGHNT; CDR2 reads YYREEE (reference sequence). This CDR3 contains 12 residues. V gave up 0 bases and J gave up 8 bases, with 8 bases separating them. CDR3 in amino acids: CASSLVLSGYTF. CDR3 DNA: TGTGCCAGCAGCTTGGTTTTAAGCGGCTACACCTTC.